Presented here are 21 T cell receptor beta chains from one specimen sequenced in a study of T cell repertoires in aging, cancer and after chemotherapy. Amplification of TCR beta used genomic DNA extracted from peripheral blood. A mixed TRB-A/B primer pool amplified rearranged TRB by multiplex touch-down PCR. TCRdb redid the calling of the multiplex PCR reads with MiXCR, one entry per CDR3 protein. Among 450 to 550 distinct CDR3 sequences, roughly a quarter were seen once, and the ten largest hold 40% to 55%. The specimen sequenced was blood. These receptors were taken from a human donor with a solid tumor.

By share, this clonotype ranks as large. The rearrangement joins TRBV7-2 to TRBJ1-1; D unclear. Per germline, CDR1 SGHTA and CDR2 FQGNSA. V lost 1 base to trimming and J lost 4 bases, with 7 bases between them. The CDR3 is made up of 13 amino acids. CDR3 residues: CASSLGGITEAFF. The CDR3 bases are TGTGCCAGCAGCTTAGGCGGGATCACTGAAGCTTTCTTT.

The gene calls are TRBV14 and TRBJ2-1; 9 positions match TRBD1. Germline CDR1 reads SGHDN; CDR2 reads FVKESK. The CDR3 has 16 residues. V lost 4 bases and J lost 6; bases outside the gene matches: 10. Here the CDR3 reads CASSPWTGVIGNEQFF. CDR3 in DNA: TGTGCCAGCAGCCCCTGGACAGGGGTGATCGGCAATGAGCAGTTCTTC.

CDR3 amino acids: CASSWASREQYF. The CDR3 coding sequence is TGTGCCAGCAGTTGGGCTTCCCGCGAGCAGTACTTC. V gene TRBV28 combines with J gene TRBJ2-7; no reliable D call. The V gene lost 4 bases and the J gene lost 6 bases, with 10 bases spanning the gap. This CDR3 has 12 residues. Per germline, CDR1 MDHEN and CDR2 SYDVKM.

This clonotype is large in the sample. The chain uses TRBV19 and TRBJ1-2; D not resolved. The CDR3 loop spans 15 amino acids. The germline gives CDR1 LNHDA, CDR2 SQIVND (reference sequence). Trimming cost V 2 bases and J 0 bases, with 10 bases left between them. The CDR3 nucleotides are TGTGCCAGTAGTATACTACGGCCAGCTAACTATGGCTACACCTTC. Its protein is CASSILRPANYGYTF.

This clonotype came up a few times. This rearrangement joins TRBV20-1 to TRBJ1-4; 12 bases map to TRBD1. The J segment lost 13 bases and the V segment lost 4 bases, leaving 13 bases of the junction unmatched. CDR1 and CDR2 (germline): DFQATT, SNEGSKA (reference sequence). This CDR3 has 15 amino acids. CDR3 in amino acids: CSANPTGTGGERLFF. The CDR3 nucleotides are TGCAGTGCTAACCCAACCGGGACAGGGGGCGAGCGACTGTTTTTT.

This clonotype was counted only a few times. The chain joins TRBV7-6 to TRBJ2-2; 10 bases are a match to TRBD2. This CDR3 is 16 amino acids long. Germline CDR1 is SGHVS and CDR2 is FNYEAQ. V shed 1 base and J 7 bases; nucleotides not matched to a gene: 6. Written as DNA, the CDR3 is TGTGCCAGCAGCTTAGATTCTAGCGGGAGAGGCGGGGAGCTGTTTTTT. Protein sequence: CASSLDSSGRGGELFF. Full variable domain (remainder filled in from reference TRBV7-6 and TRBJ2-2): GAGVSQSPRYKVTKRGQDVALRCDPISGHVSLYWYRQALGQGPEFLTYFNYEAQQDKSGLPNDRFSAERPEGSISTLTIQRTEQRDSAMYRCASSLDSSGRGGELFFGEGSRLTVL.

J is TRBJ2-3 and V is TRBV5-1; 9 nucleotides align to TRBD1. The CDR3 totals 17 residues. Germline V gene data show CDR1 as SGHRS and CDR2 as YFSETQ. The V and J ends lost 4 bases and 1 base, in that order; junction bases with no gene match: 10. CDR3 loop: CASSKVLQGARTDTQYF. DNA for the CDR3: TGCGCCAGCAGCAAGGTGTTACAGGGGGCGCGCACAGATACGCAGTATTTT.

This clonotype has a handful of counts. This rearrangement joins TRBV30 to TRBJ1-6; D gene unclear. The V end lost 0 bases, the J end lost 10 bases, and 19 bases lay between the germline ends. CDR1 is GTSNPN and CDR2 is SVGIG in the germline V gene (reference sequence). The CDR3 is 16 residues long. The CDR3 DNA reads as TGTGCCTGGAGTGTTAGCGGTGCAGCCGGTTGGTCACCCCTCCACTTT. Its protein is CAWSVSGAAGWSPLHF.

This clonotype has only a few counts. The CDR3 DNA reads as TGTGCCAGCAGCTTTCAGAGGTACAATTCACCCCTCCACTTT. Residues: CASSFQRYNSPLHF. V is TRBV7-2 and J is TRBJ1-6; D call uncertain. This CDR3 comprises 14 residues. Germline loops: CDR1 SGHTA, CDR2 FQGNSA. V was shortened by 3 bases and J by 7 bases, with 10 bases between the two germline ends.

The chain joins TRBV20-1 to TRBJ2-1; D remains unclear. Trimming pared 4 bases from V and 3 bases from J, leaving 16 bases between. Germline V gene data show CDR1 as DFQATT and CDR2 as SNEGSKA (reference sequence). This CDR3 region has 15 residues. The CDR3 bases are TGCAGTGCTAAGCCCACCGTAACCAGCTACAATGAGCAGTTCTTC. Translated, it gives CSAKPTVTSYNEQFF.

This clonotype was recorded once. This chain connects TRBV28 to TRBJ2-2, with a tentative D call TRBD2 (6 bases). The V end was cut by 6 bases, the J end by 4 bases, with 18 bases between. Looked up from germline, CDR1 is MDHEN and CDR2 is SYDVKM. This CDR3 comprises 16 residues. CDR3 sequence (DNA): TGTGCCAGCAGCCCGGCCCCTGGACTACCCACCGGGGAGCTGTTTTTT. This codes for CASSPAPGLPTGELFF.

The V and J genes are TRBV20-1 and TRBJ2-7, with TRBD2 matching 11 bases. V was clipped by 0 bases and J by 4 bases; unmatched bases: 5. The CDR3 covers 15 residues. CDR1 and CDR2 (germline): DFQATT, SNEGSKA (reference sequence). CDR3 in DNA: TGCAGTGCTAGAGATCCCGGGACTAGCGGATACGAGCAGTACTTC. Amino acids: CSARDPGTSGYEQYF.

This chain uses TRBV5-1 with TRBJ1-4; a weak D match, TRBD1 (6 bases). The CDR3 length is 18 residues. Trimming took 9 bases from V and 0 from J, leaving 24 bases between them. From germline, CDR1 is SGHRS and CDR2 YFSETQ. Here the CDR3 reads CANPRDTNQPATNEKLFF. CDR3 nucleotide sequence: TGCGCCAATCCCAGGGACACCAACCAACCGGCAACTAATGAAAAACTGTTTTTT.

The genes are TRBV7-9 and TRBJ2-7; D is undetermined. Germline CDR1 SEHNR, CDR2 FQNEAQ (reference sequence). This CDR3 spans 14 amino acids. The V gene lost 6 bases and the J gene lost 0 bases, with 12 bases spanning the gap. The CDR3 loop is CASSFTSSSYEQYF. The CDR3 nucleotides read TGTGCCAGCAGTTTTACGTCTAGCTCCTACGAGCAGTACTTC.

This clonotype rates as large (0.1 to 1%). This chain uses TRBV29-1 with TRBJ2-7; 9 bases map to TRBD1. From germline, CDR1 is SQVTM and CDR2 ANQGSEA. The CDR3 covers 14 residues. The V and J ends lost 4 bases and 0 bases, in that order; junction bases with no gene match: 4. DNA for the CDR3: TGCAGCGTTGCTGGGACAGGGAGCTCCTACGAGCAGTACTTC. Translation gives CSVAGTGSSYEQYF.

This clonotype has only a few counts. One end of the junction varies from germline; a read error may be responsible. The chain couples TRBV6-1 to TRBJ1-2; D ambiguous. This CDR3 is built from 13 residues. Germline V lookup: CDR1 MNHNS, CDR2 SASEGT. The CDR3 loop is CASILDLNYVYTF. CDR3 in DNA: TGTGCCAGCATCCTTGACCTTAACTATGTCTACACCTTC.

V and J are TRBV5-5 and TRBJ2-3, with D unclear. CDR3 length equals 16 residues. Looked up from germline, CDR1 is SGHKS and CDR2 is YYEKEE (reference sequence). V lost 0 bases to trimming and J lost 0 bases, with 11 bases between them. The CDR3 loop is CASSLDRGGSTDTQYF. Here the CDR3 DNA reads TGTGCCAGCAGCTTGGATAGAGGCGGAAGCACAGATACGCAGTATTTT.

This chain joins TRBV15 and TRBJ2-3; 9 bases line up with TRBD2. This CDR3 contains 18 residues. In germline, CDR1 is LNHNV, CDR2 YYDKDF (reference sequence). Losses at the gene ends were 1 base for V and 4 bases for J; bases not matched to a gene: 12. In DNA, the CDR3 is TGTGCCACCAGCAGAGGGGACAGAGCGGGAGGAGGGGCAGATACGCAGTATTTT. Its translation: CATSRGDRAGGGADTQYF.

This chain joins TRBV2 and TRBJ2-1; TRBD2 is a possible D gene (5 bases). This CDR3 comprises 16 residues. Per the germline V gene, CDR1 is SNHLY and CDR2 is FYNNEI. Trimming stripped 3 bases from V and 14 bases from J, with 26 bases between. CDR3 protein: CASSDSRETGLPQKFF. CDR3 sequence (DNA): TGTGCCAGCAGTGACTCGAGGGAAACTGGGCTGCCTCAAAAGTTCTTC.

Relative to its sample, this clonotype is large. This sequence joins TRBV20-1 and TRBJ2-7; no firm D call. In germline, CDR1 is DFQATT, CDR2 SNEGSKA (reference sequence). Trimming took off 4 bases at V and 6 bases at J, with 7 bases between the two ends. CDR3 length: 10 amino acids. Here the CDR3 reads CSAIGAEQYF. The CDR3 DNA reads TGCAGTGCTATTGGAGCCGAGCAGTACTTC.

This clonotype has only a few counts. The genes are TRBV28 and TRBJ2-2; 8 bases match TRBD1. This CDR3 comprises 17 residues. Germline V gives CDR1 MDHEN, CDR2 SYDVKM. Trimming removed 4 bases from V and 1 base from J; junction bases left unmatched: 8. The CDR3 sequence is CASSWIVGQENTGELFF. CDR3 DNA sequence: TGTGCCAGCAGTTGGATTGTGGGACAGGAGAACACCGGGGAGCTGTTTTTT.